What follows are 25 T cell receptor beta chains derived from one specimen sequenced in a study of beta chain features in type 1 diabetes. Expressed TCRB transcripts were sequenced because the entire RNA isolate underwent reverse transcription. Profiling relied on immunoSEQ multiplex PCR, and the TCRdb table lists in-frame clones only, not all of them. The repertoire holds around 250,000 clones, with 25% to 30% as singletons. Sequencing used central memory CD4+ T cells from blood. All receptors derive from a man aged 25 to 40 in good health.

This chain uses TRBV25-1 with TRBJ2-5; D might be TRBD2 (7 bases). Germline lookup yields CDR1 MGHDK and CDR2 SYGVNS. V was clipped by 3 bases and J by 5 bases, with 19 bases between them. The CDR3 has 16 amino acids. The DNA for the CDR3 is TGTGCCAGCAGTGATCCCTCATCGGGGGGCTTGGAGACCCAGTACTTC. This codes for CASSDPSSGGLETQYF. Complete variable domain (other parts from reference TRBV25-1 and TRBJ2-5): EADIYQTPRYLVIGTGKKITLECSQTMGHDKMYWYQQDPGMELHLIHYSYGVNSTEKGDLSSESTVSRIRTEHFPLTLESARPSHTSQYLCASSDPSSGGLETQYFGPGTRLLVL.

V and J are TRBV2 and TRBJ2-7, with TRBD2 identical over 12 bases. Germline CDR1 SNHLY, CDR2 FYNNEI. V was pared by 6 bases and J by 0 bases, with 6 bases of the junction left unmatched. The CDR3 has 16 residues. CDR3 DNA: TGTGCCAGCAGCGGAAGGACTAGCGGGAACTCCTACGAGCAGTACTTC. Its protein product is CASSGRTSGNSYEQYF. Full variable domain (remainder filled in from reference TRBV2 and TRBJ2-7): EPEVTQTPSHQVTQMGQEVILRCVPISNHLYFYWYRQILGQKVEFLVSFYNNEISEKSEIFDDQFSVERPDGSNFTLKIRSTKLEDSAMYFCASSGRTSGNSYEQYFGPGTRLTVT.

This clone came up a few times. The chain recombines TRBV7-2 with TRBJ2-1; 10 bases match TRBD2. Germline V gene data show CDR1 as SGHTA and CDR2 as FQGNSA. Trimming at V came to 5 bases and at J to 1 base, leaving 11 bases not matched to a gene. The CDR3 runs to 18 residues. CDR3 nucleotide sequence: TGTGCCAGCAGCCGTACCGCCCGACTAGCGGGTTCCTACAATGAGCAGTTCTTC. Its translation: CASSRTARLAGSYNEQFF.

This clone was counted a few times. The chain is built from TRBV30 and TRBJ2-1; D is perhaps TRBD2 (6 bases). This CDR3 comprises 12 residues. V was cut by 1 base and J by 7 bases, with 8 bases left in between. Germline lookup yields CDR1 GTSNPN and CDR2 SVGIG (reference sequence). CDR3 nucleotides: TGTGCCTGGAGTGAGGGACTTAATGAGCAGTTCTTC. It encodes CAWSEGLNEQFF. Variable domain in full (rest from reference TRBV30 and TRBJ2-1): SQTIHQWPATLVQPVGSPLSLECTVEGTSNPNLYWYRQAAGRGLQLLFYSVGIGQISSEVPQNLSASRPQDRQFILSSKKLLLSDSGFYLCAWSEGLNEQFFGPGTRLTVL.

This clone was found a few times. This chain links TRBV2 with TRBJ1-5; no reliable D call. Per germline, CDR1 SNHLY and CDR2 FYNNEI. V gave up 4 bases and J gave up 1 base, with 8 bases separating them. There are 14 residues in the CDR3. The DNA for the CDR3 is TGTGCCAGCAGTGTTCAAACAAGCAATCAGCCCCAGCATTTT. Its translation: CASSVQTSNQPQHF.

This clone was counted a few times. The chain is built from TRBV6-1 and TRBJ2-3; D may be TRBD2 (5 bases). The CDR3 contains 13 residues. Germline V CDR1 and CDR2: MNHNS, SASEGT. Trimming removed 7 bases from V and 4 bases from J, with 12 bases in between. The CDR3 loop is CASNRLEADTQYF. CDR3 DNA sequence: TGTGCCAGCAACCGTCTGGAGGCAGATACGCAGTATTTT.

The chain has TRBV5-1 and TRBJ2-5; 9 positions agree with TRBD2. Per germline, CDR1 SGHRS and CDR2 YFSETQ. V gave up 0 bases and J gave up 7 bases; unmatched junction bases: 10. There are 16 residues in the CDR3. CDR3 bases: TGCGCCAGCAGCTTGGCGGCTAGCGGGGCCCCAGGGACCCAGTACTTC. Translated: CASSLAASGAPGTQYF.

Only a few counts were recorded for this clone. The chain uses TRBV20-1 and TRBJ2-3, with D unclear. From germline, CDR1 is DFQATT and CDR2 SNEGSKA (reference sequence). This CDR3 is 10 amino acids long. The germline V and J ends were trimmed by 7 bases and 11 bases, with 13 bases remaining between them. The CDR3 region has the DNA TGCAGTGTTGACCGCAACGGGCAGTATTTT. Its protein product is CSVDRNGQYF.

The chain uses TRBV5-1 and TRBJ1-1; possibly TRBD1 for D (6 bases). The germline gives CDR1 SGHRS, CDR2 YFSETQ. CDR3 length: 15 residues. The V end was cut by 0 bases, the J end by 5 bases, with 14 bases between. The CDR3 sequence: CASSLVQGMGTEAFF. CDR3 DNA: TGCGCCAGCAGCTTGGTTCAGGGGATGGGAACTGAAGCTTTCTTT. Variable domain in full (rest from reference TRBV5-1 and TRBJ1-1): KAGVTQTPRYLIKTRGQQVTLSCSPISGHRSVSWYQQTPGQGLQFLFEYFSETQRNKGNFPGRFSGRQFSNSRSEMNVSTLELGDSALYLCASSLVQGMGTEAFFGQGTRLTVV.

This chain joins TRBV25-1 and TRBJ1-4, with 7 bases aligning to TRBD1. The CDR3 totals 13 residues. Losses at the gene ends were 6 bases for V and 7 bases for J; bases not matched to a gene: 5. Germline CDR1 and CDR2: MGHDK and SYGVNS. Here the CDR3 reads CASRKGASEKLFF. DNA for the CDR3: TGTGCCAGCAGAAAGGGGGCATCTGAAAAACTGTTTTTT.

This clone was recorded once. In DNA form, the CDR3 reads TGCGCCAGCAGCCATTCCAGGGGCTACGAGCAGTACTTC. This codes for CASSHSRGYEQYF. The rearrangement uses TRBV4-1 and TRBJ2-7; TRBD1 is a possible D gene (6 bases). This CDR3 is 13 amino acids long. Germline CDR1 reads MGHRA; CDR2 reads YSYEKL. Trimming cost V 3 bases and J 3 bases, with 9 bases left between them.

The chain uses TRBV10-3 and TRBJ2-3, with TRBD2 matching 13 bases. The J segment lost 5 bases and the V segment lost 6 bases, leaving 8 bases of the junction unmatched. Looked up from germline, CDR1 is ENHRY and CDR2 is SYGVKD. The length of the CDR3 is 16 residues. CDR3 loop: CAIRPGLAGPRDTQYF. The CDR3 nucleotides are TGTGCCATCAGGCCGGGACTAGCGGGGCCCCGAGATACGCAGTATTTT.

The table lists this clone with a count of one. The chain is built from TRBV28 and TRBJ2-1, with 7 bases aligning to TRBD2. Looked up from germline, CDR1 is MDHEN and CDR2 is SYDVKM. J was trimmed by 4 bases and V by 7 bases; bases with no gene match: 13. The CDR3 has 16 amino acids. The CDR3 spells CASTPFLADQYNEQFF. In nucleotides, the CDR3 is TGTGCCAGCACCCCATTTCTAGCGGACCAATACAATGAGCAGTTCTTC.

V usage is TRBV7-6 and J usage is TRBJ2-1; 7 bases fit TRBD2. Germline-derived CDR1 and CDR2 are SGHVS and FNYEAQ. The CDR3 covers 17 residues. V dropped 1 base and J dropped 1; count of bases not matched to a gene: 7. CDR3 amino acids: CASSLGEKRESYNEQFF. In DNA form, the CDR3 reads TGTGCCAGCAGCTTAGGAGAGAAGCGGGAATCCTACAATGAGCAGTTCTTC.

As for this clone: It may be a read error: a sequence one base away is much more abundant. CDR3 nucleotide sequence: TGCAGCGTGGTGGACAGGGGGCTCTACAATGAGCAGTTCTTC. Encoded protein: CSVVDRGLYNEQFF. This chain links TRBV29-1 with TRBJ2-1; 11 bases fit TRBD1. This CDR3 has 14 amino acids. Looked up from germline, CDR1 is SQVTM and CDR2 is ANQGSEA. V lost 6 bases to trimming and J lost 3 bases; unmatched junction nucleotides: 4.

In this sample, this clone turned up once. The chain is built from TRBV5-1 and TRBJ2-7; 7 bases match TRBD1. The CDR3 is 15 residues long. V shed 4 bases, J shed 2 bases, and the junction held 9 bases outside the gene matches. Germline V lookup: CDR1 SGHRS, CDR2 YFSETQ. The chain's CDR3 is CASSPGTALAYEQYF. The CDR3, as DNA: TGCGCCAGCAGCCCAGGGACAGCCTTGGCCTACGAGCAGTACTTC.

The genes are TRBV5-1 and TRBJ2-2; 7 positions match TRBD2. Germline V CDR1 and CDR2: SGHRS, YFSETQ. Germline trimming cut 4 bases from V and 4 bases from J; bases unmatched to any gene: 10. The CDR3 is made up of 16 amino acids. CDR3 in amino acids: CASSKEGRATTGELFF. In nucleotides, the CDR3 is TGCGCCAGCAGCAAGGAGGGGAGGGCCACCACCGGGGAGCTGTTTTTT.

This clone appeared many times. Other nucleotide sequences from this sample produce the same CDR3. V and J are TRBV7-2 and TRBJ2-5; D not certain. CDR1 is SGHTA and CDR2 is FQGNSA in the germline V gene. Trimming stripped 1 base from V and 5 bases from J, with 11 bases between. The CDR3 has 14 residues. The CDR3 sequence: CASSLGLPRETQYF. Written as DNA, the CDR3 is TGTGCCAGCAGCTTAGGTCTGCCTCGGGAGACCCAGTACTTC. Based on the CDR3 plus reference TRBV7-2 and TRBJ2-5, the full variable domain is GAGVSQSPSNKVTEKGKDVELRCDPISGHTALYWYRQSLGQGLEFLIYFQGNSAPDKSGLPSDRFSAERTGGSVSTLTIQRTQQEDSAVYLCASSLGLPRETQYFGPGTRLLVL.

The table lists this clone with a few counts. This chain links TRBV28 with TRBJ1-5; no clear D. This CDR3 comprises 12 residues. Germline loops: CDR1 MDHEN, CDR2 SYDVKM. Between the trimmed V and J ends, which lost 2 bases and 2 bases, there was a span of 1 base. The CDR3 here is CASSLGNQPQHF. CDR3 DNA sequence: TGTGCCAGCAGTTTAGGCAATCAGCCCCAGCATTTT.

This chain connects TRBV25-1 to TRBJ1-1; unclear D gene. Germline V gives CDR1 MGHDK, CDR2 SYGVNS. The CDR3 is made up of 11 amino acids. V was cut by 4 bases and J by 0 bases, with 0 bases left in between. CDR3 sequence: CASSVNTEAFF. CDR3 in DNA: TGTGCCAGCAGTGTGAACACTGAAGCTTTCTTT.

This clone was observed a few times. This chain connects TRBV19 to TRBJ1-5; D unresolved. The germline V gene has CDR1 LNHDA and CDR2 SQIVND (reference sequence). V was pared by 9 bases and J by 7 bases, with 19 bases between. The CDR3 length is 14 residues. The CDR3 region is CASKNPAVGQPQHF. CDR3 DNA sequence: TGTGCCAGCAAAAATCCGGCCGTCGGACAGCCCCAGCATTTT.

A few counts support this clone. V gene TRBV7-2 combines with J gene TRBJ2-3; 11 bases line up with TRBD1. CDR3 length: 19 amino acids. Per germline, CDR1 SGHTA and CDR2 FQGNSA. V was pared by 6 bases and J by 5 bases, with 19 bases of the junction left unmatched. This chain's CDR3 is CASSEYPPGQGVLKDTQYF. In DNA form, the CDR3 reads TGTGCCAGCAGTGAATACCCACCGGGACAGGGGGTTCTCAAAGATACGCAGTATTTT.

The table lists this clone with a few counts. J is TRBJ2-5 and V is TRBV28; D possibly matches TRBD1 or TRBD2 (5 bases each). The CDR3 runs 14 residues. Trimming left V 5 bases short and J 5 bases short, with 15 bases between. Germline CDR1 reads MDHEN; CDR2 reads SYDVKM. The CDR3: CASSEGYGAETQYF. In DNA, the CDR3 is TGTGCCAGCAGTGAGGGGTATGGGGCCGAGACCCAGTACTTC.

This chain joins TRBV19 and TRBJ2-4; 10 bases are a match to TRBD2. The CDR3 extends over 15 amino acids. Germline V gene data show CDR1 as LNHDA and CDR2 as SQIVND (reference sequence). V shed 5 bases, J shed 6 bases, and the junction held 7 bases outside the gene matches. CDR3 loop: CASSPRTSGLNIQYF. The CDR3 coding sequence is TGTGCCAGTAGTCCGAGGACTAGCGGATTAAACATTCAGTACTTC.

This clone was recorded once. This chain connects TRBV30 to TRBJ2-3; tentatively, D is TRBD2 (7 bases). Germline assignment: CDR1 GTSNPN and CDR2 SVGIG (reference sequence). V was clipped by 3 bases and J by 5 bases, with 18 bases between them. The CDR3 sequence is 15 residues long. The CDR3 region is CAWSAGAGAVDTQYF. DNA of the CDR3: TGTGCCTGGAGCGCCGGGGCGGGGGCGGTAGATACGCAGTATTTT.